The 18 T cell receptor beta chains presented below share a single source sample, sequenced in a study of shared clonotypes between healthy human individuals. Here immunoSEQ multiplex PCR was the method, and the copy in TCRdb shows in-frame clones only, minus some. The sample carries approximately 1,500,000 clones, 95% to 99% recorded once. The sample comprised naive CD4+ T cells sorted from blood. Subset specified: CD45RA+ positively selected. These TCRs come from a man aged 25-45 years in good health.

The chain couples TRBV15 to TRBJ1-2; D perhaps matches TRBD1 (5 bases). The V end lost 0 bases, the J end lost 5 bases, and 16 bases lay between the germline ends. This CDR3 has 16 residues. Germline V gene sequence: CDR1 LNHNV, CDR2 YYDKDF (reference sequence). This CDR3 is CATSRDAGVPMYGYTF. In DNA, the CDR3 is TGTGCCACCAGCAGAGATGCGGGGGTCCCTATGTATGGCTACACCTTC.

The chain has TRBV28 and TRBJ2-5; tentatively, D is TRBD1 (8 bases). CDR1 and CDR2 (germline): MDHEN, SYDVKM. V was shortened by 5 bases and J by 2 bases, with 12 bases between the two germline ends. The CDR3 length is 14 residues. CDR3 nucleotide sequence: TGTGCCAGCAGTGGACAGGGAGGGCAAGAGACCCAGTACTTC. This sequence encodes CASSGQGGQETQYF.

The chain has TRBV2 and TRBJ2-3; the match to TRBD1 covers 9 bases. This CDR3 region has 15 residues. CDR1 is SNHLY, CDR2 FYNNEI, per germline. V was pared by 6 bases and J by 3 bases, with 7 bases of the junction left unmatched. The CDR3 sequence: CASRPGQGITDTQYF. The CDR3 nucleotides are TGTGCCAGCAGACCTGGACAGGGGATAACAGATACGCAGTATTTT.

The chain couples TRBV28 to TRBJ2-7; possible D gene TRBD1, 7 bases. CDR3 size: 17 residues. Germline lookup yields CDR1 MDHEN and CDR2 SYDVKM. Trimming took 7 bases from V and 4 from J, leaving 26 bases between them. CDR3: CASTIFDRVRGRYEQYF. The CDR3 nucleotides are TGTGCCAGCACCATTTTTGACAGGGTGCGGGGCCGGTACGAGCAGTACTTC.

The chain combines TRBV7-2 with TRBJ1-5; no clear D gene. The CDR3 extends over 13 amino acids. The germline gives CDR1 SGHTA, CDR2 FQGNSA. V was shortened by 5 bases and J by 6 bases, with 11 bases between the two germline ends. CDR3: CASSDRPFQPQHF. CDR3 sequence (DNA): TGTGCCAGCAGCGATCGACCCTTTCAGCCCCAGCATTTT.

The chain's CDR3 is CASSPRQDREQYF. The CDR3 coding sequence is TGTGCCAGCTCACCCAGACAAGACCGCGAGCAGTACTTC. V gene TRBV18 combines with J gene TRBJ2-7; the D is unclear. The CDR3 spans 13 residues. V lost 3 bases to trimming and J lost 6 bases, with 12 bases between them. CDR1 KGHSH and CDR2 LQKENI come from the germline V gene. Combining the CDR3 with reference TRBV18 and TRBJ2-7 gives the whole variable domain NAGVMQNPRHLVRRRGQEARLRCSPMKGHSHVYWYRQLPEEGLKFMVYLQKENIIDESGMPKERFSAEFPKEGPSILRIQQVVRGDSAAYFCASSPRQDREQYFGPGTRLTVT.

The CDR3 loop reads CSAYRDSEQYF. CDR3 in DNA: TGCAGTGCTTACAGGGATTCCGAGCAGTACTTC. The rearrangement links TRBV20-1 to TRBJ2-7; D may be TRBD1 (6 bases). Trimming removed 5 bases from V and 6 bases from J, with 11 bases in between. The CDR3 contains 11 residues. Germline V gene data show CDR1 as DFQATT and CDR2 as SNEGSKA (reference sequence).

Written as DNA, the CDR3 is TGTGCCAGTCTTGGCCTAGCGGACAATGAGCAGTTCTTC. This codes for CASLGLADNEQFF. This sequence joins TRBV2 and TRBJ2-1; 7 bases align to TRBD2. CDR3 length: 13 amino acids. Germline V CDR1 and CDR2: SNHLY, FYNNEI. V lost 9 bases to trimming and J lost 5 bases; unmatched junction nucleotides: 7.

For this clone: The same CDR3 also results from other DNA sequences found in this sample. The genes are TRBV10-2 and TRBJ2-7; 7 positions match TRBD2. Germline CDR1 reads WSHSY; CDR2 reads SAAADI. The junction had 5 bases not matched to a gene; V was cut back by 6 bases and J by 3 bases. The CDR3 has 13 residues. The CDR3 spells CASSRDYDYEQYF. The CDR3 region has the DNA TGCGCCAGCAGCCGGGACTACGACTACGAGCAGTACTTC.

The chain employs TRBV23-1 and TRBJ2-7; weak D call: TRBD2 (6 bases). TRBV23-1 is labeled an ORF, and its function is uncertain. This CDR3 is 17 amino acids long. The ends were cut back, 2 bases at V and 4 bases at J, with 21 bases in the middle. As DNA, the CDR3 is TGCGCCAGCAGTCAAATCCTAATCCTCCAGGGAGGATACGAGCAGTACTTC. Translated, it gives CASSQILILQGGYEQYF.

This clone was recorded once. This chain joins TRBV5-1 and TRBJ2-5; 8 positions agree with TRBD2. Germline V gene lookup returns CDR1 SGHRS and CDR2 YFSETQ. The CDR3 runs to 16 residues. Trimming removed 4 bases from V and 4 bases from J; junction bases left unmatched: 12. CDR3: CASSMGTSGSGETQYF. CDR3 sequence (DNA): TGCGCCAGCAGCATGGGGACAAGCGGGAGTGGAGAGACCCAGTACTTC.

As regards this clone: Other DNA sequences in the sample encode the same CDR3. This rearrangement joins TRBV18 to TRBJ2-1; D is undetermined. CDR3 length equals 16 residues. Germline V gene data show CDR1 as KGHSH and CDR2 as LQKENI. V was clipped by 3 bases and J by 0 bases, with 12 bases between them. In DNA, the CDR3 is TGTGCCAGCTCACCCCCCGGCCGGAGCTCCTACAATGAGCAGTTCTTC. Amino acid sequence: CASSPPGRSSYNEQFF.

The CDR3 DNA follows: TGCGCCAGCAGCTTGGTAACGGCCAGCCTCTCCTACGAGCAGTACTTC. Amino acid sequence: CASSLVTASLSYEQYF. The genes are TRBV5-1 and TRBJ2-7, with unresolved D. V lost 0 bases and J 0 bases, leaving 13 bases between the germline ends. The length of the CDR3 is 16 residues. Germline CDR1 and CDR2: SGHRS and YFSETQ.

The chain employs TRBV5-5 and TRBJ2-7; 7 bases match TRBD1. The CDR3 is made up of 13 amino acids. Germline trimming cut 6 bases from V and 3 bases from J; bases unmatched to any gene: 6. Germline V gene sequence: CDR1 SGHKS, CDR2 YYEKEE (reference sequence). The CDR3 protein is CASTSTGNYEQYF. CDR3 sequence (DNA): TGTGCCAGCACCTCGACAGGGAACTACGAGCAGTACTTC.

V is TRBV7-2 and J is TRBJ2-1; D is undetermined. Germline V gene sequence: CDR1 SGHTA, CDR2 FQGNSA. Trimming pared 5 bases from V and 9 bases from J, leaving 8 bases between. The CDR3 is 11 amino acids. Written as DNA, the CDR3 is TGTGCCAGCAGCCCCCCCGGTGAGCAGTTCTTC. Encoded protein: CASSPPGEQFF.

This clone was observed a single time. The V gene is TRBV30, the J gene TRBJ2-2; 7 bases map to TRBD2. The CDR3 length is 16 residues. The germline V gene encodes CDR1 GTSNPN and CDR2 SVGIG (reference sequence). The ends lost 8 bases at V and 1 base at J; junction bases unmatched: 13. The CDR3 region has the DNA TGTGCCCGATCTCTGGGCGGGAGCGGGAACACCGGGGAGCTGTTTTTT. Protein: CARSLGGSGNTGELFF.

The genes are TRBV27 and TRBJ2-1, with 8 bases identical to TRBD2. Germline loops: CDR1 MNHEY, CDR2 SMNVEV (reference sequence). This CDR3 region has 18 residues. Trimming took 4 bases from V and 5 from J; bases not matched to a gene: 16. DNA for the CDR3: TGTGCCAGCAGTTCACCTTCTATCAAGCGGGAGAAAGACAATGAGCAGTTCTTC. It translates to CASSSPSIKREKDNEQFF.

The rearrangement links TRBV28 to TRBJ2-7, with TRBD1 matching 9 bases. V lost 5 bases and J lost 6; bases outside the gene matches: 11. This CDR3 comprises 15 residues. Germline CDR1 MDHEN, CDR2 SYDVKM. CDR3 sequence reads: CASSGKQGARIEQYF. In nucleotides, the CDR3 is TGTGCCAGCAGTGGAAAACAGGGGGCTAGAATCGAGCAGTACTTC.